Reported below is one T cell receptor (beta chain). Germline assignment: CDR1 LNHDA and CDR2 SQIVND (reference sequence). The CDR3 runs to 14 residues. Trimming cost V 3 bases and J 7 bases, with 13 bases left between them. Each CDR3 protein gets one entry after TCRdb re-called the RT-PCR reads with MiXCR. The sample includes approximately 200,000 distinct CDR3 sequences, roughly 15% of them seen just once. The data were taken from a study of patients and donors after allogeneic stem cell transplantation. This sequence was found in a human donor who was either an allogeneic HSCT recipient or a stem cell or donor lymphocyte infusion donor (not recorded which). It is not recorded whose cells these are; they may come from a transplant donor. Specimen: blood, either unsorted or a sorted T cell fraction (not recorded which). The chain combines TRBV19 with TRBJ2-1; possible D gene TRBD1, 6 bases. The CDR3 region is CASSISRRGNEQFF. DNA for the CDR3: TGTGCCAGTAGTATCTCGCGCAGGGGAAATGAGCAGTTCTTC.